The rows below give T cell receptor beta chains drawn from one sample of a study of T-cell memory formation after mild COVID-19. TCRdb independently ran MiXCR on the 5' RACE reads; one entry per CDR3 protein. The table has roughly 110,000 distinct CDR3 sequences, approximately 15% seen once. The sequenced sample was PBMCs or a T cell subset sorted from them (not recorded which). The receptors come from an adult woman who had mild COVID-19 (a few samples of this study predate the infection). Cell type and time point are not known. Both conserved end residues are trimmed from each CDR3.

V	J	CDR3
TRBV7-9	TRBJ2-1	ASSPSQDRSYNEQF
TRBV9	TRBJ1-6	ASSGGSGQDNSPLH
TRBV29-1	TRBJ2-7	SVEVGFYEQY
TRBV11-2	TRBJ2-6	ASRPTFPPPNLSGANVLT
TRBV20-1	TRBJ2-3	SAREVSSTDTQY
TRBV7-3	TRBJ1-1	ASSLRGGDAEAF
TRBV25-1	TRBJ2-1	ASSVGGPYNEQF
TRBV7-8	TRBJ2-1	ASSFRTSTYSYNEQF
TRBV4-1	TRBJ1-1	ASSRRVGNTEAF
TRBV12-3/TRBV12-4	TRBJ1-2	ASSLTSYGYT
TRBV11-2	TRBJ2-7	ASERQGSSYEQY
TRBV5-6	TRBJ1-2	ATRQVPANYGYT